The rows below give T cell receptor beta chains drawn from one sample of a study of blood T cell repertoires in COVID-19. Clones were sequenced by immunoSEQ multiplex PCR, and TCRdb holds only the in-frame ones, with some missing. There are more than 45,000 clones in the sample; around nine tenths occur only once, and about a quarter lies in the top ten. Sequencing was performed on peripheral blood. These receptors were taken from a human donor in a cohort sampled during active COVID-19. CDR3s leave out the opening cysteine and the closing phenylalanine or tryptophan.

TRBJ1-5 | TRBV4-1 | ASSQGPTGIFNQPQH
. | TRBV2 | ASGETGYEQY
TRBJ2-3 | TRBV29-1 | SVEDFTDTQY
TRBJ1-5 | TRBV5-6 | ASSFWLGEGRNQPQH
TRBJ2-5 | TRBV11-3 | ASSPRGGRETQY
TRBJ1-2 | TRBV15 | ATGRTAGGYT
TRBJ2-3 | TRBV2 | ASSAGPREYGTQY
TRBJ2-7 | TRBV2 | ASSERDSRLNRLSYEQY
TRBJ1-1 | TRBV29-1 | SVVPGWGVNTEAF
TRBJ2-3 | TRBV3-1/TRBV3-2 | ASSLNPPSGGIQDTDTQY